Described below is a single T cell receptor (beta chain) sequence and its context. The CDR3 is 13 residues long. The J segment lost 2 bases and the V segment lost 5 bases, leaving 2 bases of the junction unmatched. Germline loops: CDR1 MNHEY, CDR2 SVGAGI. The study drew participants aged about 18 to 89 years from 20 to 30 US areas. Cohort assignment relied on participant-reported clinical history. The data derive from a study of blood T cell repertoires in COVID-19. TCRdb keeps only in-frame clones here, not all; method: immunoSEQ multiplex PCR. The data contain approximately 120,000 clones, around 83% of them singletons.

Source material: PBMCs or T cells enriched from blood (not recorded which). The clonotype originates from a man aged 25 to 40 who had recovered from COVID-19. The chain has TRBV6-5 and TRBJ2-7; 8 bases match TRBD2. In nucleotides, the CDR3 is TGTGCCAGCAGTATAGCGGGACCCTACGAGCAGTACTTC. Protein: CASSIAGPYEQYF.